The sequence of this TCR beta chain was determined in a study of blood T cell repertoires in COVID-19. Looking at the study overall: T cells, B-cell-depleted T cells, or PBMCs provided the cDNA or gDNA that served as material.

The protocol was immunoSEQ multiplex PCR, while the TCRdb copy is restricted to in-frame clones and leaves out a portion. The profile shows approximately 170,000 clones, less than 90% of them singletons. CDR1 and CDR2 (germline): SGHTA, FQGNSA. This CDR3 is 16 amino acids long. V was clipped by 3 bases and J by 0 bases, with 12 bases between them. The origin of this receptor is a woman in her 70s with COVID-19, enrolled during active disease. The V gene is TRBV7-2, the J gene TRBJ2-1; possibly TRBD2 for D (6 bases). Source material: peripheral blood. CDR3 region: CASSLGLATSYNEQFF. CDR3 DNA: TGTGCCAGCAGCTTGGGTCTAGCGACCTCCTACAATGAGCAGTTCTTC.